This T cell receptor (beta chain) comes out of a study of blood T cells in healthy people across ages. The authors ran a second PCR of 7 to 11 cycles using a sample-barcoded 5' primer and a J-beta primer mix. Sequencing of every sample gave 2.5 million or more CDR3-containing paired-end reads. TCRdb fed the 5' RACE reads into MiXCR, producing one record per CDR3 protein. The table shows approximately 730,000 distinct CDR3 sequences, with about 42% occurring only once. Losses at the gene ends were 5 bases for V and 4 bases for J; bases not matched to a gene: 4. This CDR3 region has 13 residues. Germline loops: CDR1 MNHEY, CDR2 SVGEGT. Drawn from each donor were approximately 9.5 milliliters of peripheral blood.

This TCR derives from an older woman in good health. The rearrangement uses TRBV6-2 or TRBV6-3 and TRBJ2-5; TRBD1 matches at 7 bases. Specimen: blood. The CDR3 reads CASSHRGRETQYF. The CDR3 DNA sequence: TGTGCCAGCAGTCACAGGGGCCGAGAGACCCAGTACTTC.